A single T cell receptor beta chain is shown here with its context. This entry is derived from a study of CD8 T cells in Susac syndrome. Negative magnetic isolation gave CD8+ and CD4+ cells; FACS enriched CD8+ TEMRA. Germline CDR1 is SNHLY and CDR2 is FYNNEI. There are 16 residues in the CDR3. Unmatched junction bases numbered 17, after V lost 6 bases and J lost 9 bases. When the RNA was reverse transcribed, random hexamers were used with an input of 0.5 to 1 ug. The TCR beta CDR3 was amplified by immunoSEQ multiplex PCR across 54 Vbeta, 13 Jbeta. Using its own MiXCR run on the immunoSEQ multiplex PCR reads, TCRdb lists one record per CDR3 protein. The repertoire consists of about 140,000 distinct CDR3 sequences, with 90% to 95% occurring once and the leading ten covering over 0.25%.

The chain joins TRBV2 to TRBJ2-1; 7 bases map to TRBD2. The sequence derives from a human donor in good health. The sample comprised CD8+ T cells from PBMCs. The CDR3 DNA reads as TGTGCCAGCAGCATACTTCAGGGAGGGATCGGTGGTGAGCAGTTCTTC. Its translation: CASSILQGGIGGEQFF.